This T cell receptor beta chain was recovered during a study of T cells in Graves' hyperthyroidism and ophthalmopathy. This clonotype was detected a few times. Its specificity is unknown. The study included ophthalmopathy patients with Clinical Activity Score at least 3, NOSPECS grade at least 4 and duration under 3 months. Source material for PBMCs was about 11 ml fresh peripheral blood. There were TCR beta CDR3 regions amplified from RNA transcripts. The primer set for the first-round RT-PCR of the TCR CDR3 was HTBI. Each CDR3 protein gets one entry after TCRdb re-called the multiplex PCR reads with MiXCR. This sample has a few hundred thousand distinct CDR3 sequences, with about 13% found just once. Notes on the study in general: A 13 V-J signature model discriminated ophthalmopathy versus stable hyperthyroidism.

This CDR3 has 14 residues. Between the trimmed V and J ends, which lost 2 bases and 4 bases, there was a span of 12 bases. Germline CDR1 SGHRS, CDR2 YFSETQ. This sequence joins TRBV5-1 and TRBJ2-5; D is unresolved. What was sequenced was blood. The TCR originated in a middle-aged woman with Graves' ophthalmopathy. The chain's CDR3 is CASSFGAGLETQYF. Here the CDR3 DNA reads TGCGCCAGCAGCTTCGGCGCAGGTCTAGAGACCCAGTACTTC.